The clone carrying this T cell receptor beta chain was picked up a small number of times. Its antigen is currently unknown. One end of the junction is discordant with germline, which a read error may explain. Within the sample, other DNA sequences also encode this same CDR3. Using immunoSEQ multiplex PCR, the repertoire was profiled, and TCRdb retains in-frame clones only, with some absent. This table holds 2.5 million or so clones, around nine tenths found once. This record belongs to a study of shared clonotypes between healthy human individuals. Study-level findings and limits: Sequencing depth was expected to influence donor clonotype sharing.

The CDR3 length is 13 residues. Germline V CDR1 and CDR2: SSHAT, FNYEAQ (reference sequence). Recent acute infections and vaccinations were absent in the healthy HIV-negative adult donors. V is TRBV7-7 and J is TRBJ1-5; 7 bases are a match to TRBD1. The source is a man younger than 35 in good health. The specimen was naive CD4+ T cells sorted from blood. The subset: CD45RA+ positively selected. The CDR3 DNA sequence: TGTGCTAGCAGCCCGGACAGGAATCAGCCCCAGCATTTT. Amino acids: CASSPDRNQPQHF.